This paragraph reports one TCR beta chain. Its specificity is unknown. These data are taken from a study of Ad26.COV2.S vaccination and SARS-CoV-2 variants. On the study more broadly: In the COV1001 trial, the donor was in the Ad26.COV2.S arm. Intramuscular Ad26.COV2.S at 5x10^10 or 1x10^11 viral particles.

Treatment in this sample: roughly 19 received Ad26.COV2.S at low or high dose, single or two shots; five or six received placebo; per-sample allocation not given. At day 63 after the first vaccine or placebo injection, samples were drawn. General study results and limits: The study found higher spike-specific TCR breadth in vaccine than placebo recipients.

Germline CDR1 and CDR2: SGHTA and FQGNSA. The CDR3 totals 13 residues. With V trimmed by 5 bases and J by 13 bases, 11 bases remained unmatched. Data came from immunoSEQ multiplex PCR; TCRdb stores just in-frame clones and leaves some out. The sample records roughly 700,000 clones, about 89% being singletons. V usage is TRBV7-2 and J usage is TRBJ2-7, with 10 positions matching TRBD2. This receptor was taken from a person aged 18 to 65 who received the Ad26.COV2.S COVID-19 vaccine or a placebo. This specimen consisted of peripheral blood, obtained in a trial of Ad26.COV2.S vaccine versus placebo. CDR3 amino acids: CASSPGVTSGPYF. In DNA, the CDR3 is TGTGCCAGCAGCCCCGGGGTGACTAGCGGGCCATACTTC.